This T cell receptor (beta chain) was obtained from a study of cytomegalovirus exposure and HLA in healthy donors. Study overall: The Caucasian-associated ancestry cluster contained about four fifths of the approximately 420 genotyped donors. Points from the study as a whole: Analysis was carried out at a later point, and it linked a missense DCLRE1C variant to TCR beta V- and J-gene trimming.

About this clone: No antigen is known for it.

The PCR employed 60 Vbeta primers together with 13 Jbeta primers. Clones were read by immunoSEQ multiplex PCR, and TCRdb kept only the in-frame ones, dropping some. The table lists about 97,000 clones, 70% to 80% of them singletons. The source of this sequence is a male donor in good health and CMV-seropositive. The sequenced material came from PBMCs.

CDR3: CASSFSQGQETQYF. The CDR3, as DNA: TGTGCCAGCAGTTTCTCCCAGGGACAAGAGACCCAGTACTTC. This chain links TRBV27 with TRBJ2-5, with a possible D match to TRBD1 (5 bases). CDR1 and CDR2 (germline): MNHEY, SMNVEV (reference sequence). CDR3 size: 14 residues. V was pared by 3 bases and J by 2 bases, with 10 bases between.